A selection of T cell receptor beta chains follows, all from one sample in a study of blood T cell repertoires in COVID-19. Sequencing used immunoSEQ multiplex PCR; TCRdb keeps in-frame clones, though not all of them. The data contain 75,000 to 100,000 clones, approximately 90% of them singletons. Sequencing used peripheral blood. These receptors were taken from a human donor in a cohort sampled during active COVID-19. CDR3s include the opening cysteine and the closing phenylalanine or tryptophan. Fields, in order: D gene, V gene, J gene, clone size, CDR3 DNA, CDR3 protein. The D gene is left open where the match is weak. Size tells how often a clone was seen (once, few, many) or the class of an expanded clone, and some rows leave it out.

TRBD1	TRBV5-4	TRBJ1-1	NA	TGTGCCAGCAGCTTGGTAGGACAGGGCCCTGAAGCTTTCTTT	CASSLVGQGPEAFF
NA	TRBV7-9	TRBJ1-1	NA	TGTGCCAGCAGCTTAGGACGGGAGAACACTGAAGCTTTCTTT	CASSLGRENTEAFF
TRBD1	TRBV7-6	TRBJ2-3	NA	TGTGCCAGCAGCCAAAGACCGGGACAGGTGGCAGATACGCAGTATTTT	CASSQRPGQVADTQYF
NA	TRBV7-9	TRBJ1-4	NA	TGTGCCAGCAGCTTTTCGGGCGGGAGTGAAAAACTGTTTTTT	CASSFSGGSEKLFF
NA	TRBV20-1	TRBJ2-7	NA	TGCAGTGCTAGTCCGGGGATCGGGTACGAGCAGTACTTC	CSASPGIGYEQYF
NA	TRBV5-1	TRBJ2-5	NA	TGCGCCAGCAGCGAATGGGCGGCAGGGGAAGAGACCCAGTACTTC	CASSEWAAGEETQYF
TRBD1	TRBV10-2	TRBJ1-2	NA	TGCGCCAGCGGAAGGACAGGGGGGAATGGCTACACCTTC	CASGRTGGNGYTF
NA	TRBV6-1	TRBJ1-5	few	TGTGCCAGCAGTGAAGCAGGGGGCAATCAGCCCCAGCATTTT	CASSEAGGNQPQHF
TRBD2	TRBV11-2	TRBJ2-2	NA	TGTGCCAGCAGCTTAGTCCGAGCGGGAGGGGTGAGCACCGGGGAGCTGTTTTTT	CASSLVRAGGVSTGELFF
NA	TRBV5-1	TRBJ1-3	NA	TGCGCCAGCAGCTTCGGACTTGAGGACTCTGGAAACACCATATATTTT	CASSFGLEDSGNTIYF
NA	TRBV21-1	TRBJ2-1	NA	TGTGCCAGCAGGACTGGGACTAGCGGGAGAACTGATGAGCAGTTCTTC	CASRTGTSGRTDEQFF
NA	TRBV6-2/TRBV6-3	TRBJ2-5	once	TGTGCCAGCAGTTTCGATTGGGAGGACTCAGTAATCCAAGAGACCCAGTACTTC	CASSFDWEDSVIQETQYF
NA	TRBV14	TRBJ2-3	NA	TGTGCCAGCAGCCAAGATGGGGCTGTTGCGGGGGCTTCAGATACGCAGTATTTT	CASSQDGAVAGASDTQYF
NA	TRBV11-2	TRBJ2-1	NA	TGTGCCAGCAGCTATAGGGGGGGGCGGGTTGCCCAAGGTAATGAGCAGTTCTTC	CASSYRGGRVAQGNEQFF
NA	TRBV10-3	TRBJ1-2	NA	TGTGCCATCAGTGAGGGTACAACTAACTATGGCTACACCTTC	CAISEGTTNYGYTF
NA	TRBV4-1	TRBJ2-7	NA	TGCGCCAGCAGCAGGGAGGTACAGGGGGGGGTCTCCTACGAGCAGTACTTC	CASSREVQGGVSYEQYF
NA	TRBV7-8	TRBJ2-7	NA	TGTGCCAGCAGCCGCGACAGTACTAAGGGCCCCTACGAGCAGTACTTC	CASSRDSTKGPYEQYF
TRBD1	TRBV11-2	TRBJ2-2	NA	TGTGCCAGCCGAGATTGGACAGGGCGAGGGGAGCTGTTTTTT	CASRDWTGRGELFF
TRBD2	TRBV15	TRBJ2-7	NA	TGTGCCACCAGCAGAGATATCTTATGGCGGGAGTTCTCCTACGAGCAGTACTTC	CATSRDILWREFSYEQYF
TRBD2	TRBV28	TRBJ2-2	NA	TGTGCCAGCAGTTTATTGGGGTCTAGCGGGAACCCCGGGGAGCTGTTTTTT	CASSLLGSSGNPGELFF
TRBD1	TRBV7-2	TRBJ2-4	NA	TGTGCCAGCAGCCCACGACGAGGGACAGGGTTAGCCAAAAACATTCAGTACTTC	CASSPRRGTGLAKNIQYF
TRBD1	TRBV3-1/TRBV3-2	TRBJ1-1	NA	TGTGCCAGCAGCCAAGAAACAGGGGACACTGAAGCTTTCTTT	CASSQETGDTEAFF
NA	TRBV4-1	TRBJ2-7	NA	TGCGCCAGCAGCCACCGGGAAAGCTCCTACGAGCAGTACTTC	CASSHRESSYEQYF
NA	TRBV9	TRBJ1-1	NA	TGTGCCAGCAGCGTAGCTGTGAACACTGAAGCTTTCTTT	CASSVAVNTEAFF
TRBD2	TRBV19	TRBJ2-2	NA	TGTGCCAGTGGGCGCGGGGGCACCGGGGAGCTGTTTTTT	CASGRGGTGELFF
TRBD2	TRBV11-3	TRBJ2-3	NA	TGTGCCAGCAGCCCAGGGACTAGCGGGGGGGCCGGCACAGATACGCAGTATTTT	CASSPGTSGGAGTDTQYF
NA	TRBV30	TRBJ1-2	few	TGTGCCTGGAGTGTCACAGGGCTTTTCAACTATGGCTACACCTTC	CAWSVTGLFNYGYTF
NA	TRBV4-2	TRBJ2-7	NA	TGTGCCAGCAGCCAAGCTGGGCAGAATTACGAGCAGTACTTC	CASSQAGQNYEQYF
NA	TRBV13	TRBJ2-5	NA	TGTGCCAGCAGCTTAGATGCCAGGGAAGAGACCCAGTACTTC	CASSLDAREETQYF
NA	TRBV5-1	TRBJ1-3	NA	TGCGCCAGCAGCTTGGAGTCGGGGGGCGGAAACACCATATATTTT	CASSLESGGGNTIYF
TRBD1	TRBV27	TRBJ2-5	NA	TGTGCCAGCAGTTCCGCCGGGACAGGGTTGGTAGAGACCCAGTACTTC	CASSSAGTGLVETQYF
NA	TRBV29-1	TRBJ2-1	NA	TGCAGCTTGAGGCCTTTATACTCCTACAATGAGCAGTTCTTC	CSLRPLYSYNEQFF
TRBD1	TRBV29-1	TRBJ1-1	few	TGCAGCGCCCTGACAGGGGGATTTAACACTGAAGCTTTCTTT	CSALTGGFNTEAFF
NA	TRBV25-1	TRBJ1-4	NA	TGTGCCAGCAGTCGTCCCGCAACTAATGAAAAACTGTTTTTT	CASSRPATNEKLFF
TRBD2	TRBV5-1	TRBJ2-1	once	TGCGCCAGCAGGGTAGCGGGGGGTAATGAGCAGTTCTTC	CASRVAGGNEQFF
NA	TRBV7-8	TRBJ1-2	NA	TGTGCCAGCAGCTTAGATGTGCTGGGAGGTTATGGCTACACCTTC	CASSLDVLGGYGYTF
TRBD1	TRBV28	TRBJ1-5	NA	TGTGCCAGCAGCTCGGGACAGGGGGTTCAGCCCCAGCATTTT	CASSSGQGVQPQHF
NA	TRBV15	TRBJ2-1	few	TGTGCCACCAGCAGAGGGCCCCTGAGGCAGAGCAAGTGGTACAATGAGCAGTTCTTC	CATSRGPLRQSKWYNEQFF
TRBD2	TRBV28	TRBJ2-5	NA	TGTGCCAGCACTACCCCCGGGACTACCGTACAAGAGACCCAGTACTTC	CASTTPGTTVQETQYF
NA	TRBV6-5	TRBJ2-3	NA	TGTGCCAGCAGGAGCCAGGGATCAGATACGCAGTATTTT	CASRSQGSDTQYF
TRBD1	TRBV5-4	TRBJ2-3	NA	TGTGCCACCGGGACAGGTGACACAGATACGCAGTATTTT	CATGTGDTDTQYF
NA	TRBV5-1	TRBJ1-3	NA	TGCGCCAGCACCGATACCAGCTCTGGAAACACCATATATTTT	CASTDTSSGNTIYF
TRBD1	TRBV2	TRBJ1-5	NA	TGTGCCAGCAGTGGGACAGGGGCCTTCGGGCAGCCCCAGCATTTT	CASSGTGAFGQPQHF
TRBD1	TRBV2	TRBJ2-7	once	TGTGCCAGCAAGCTCTCGGGACAGGGTCTCTACGAGCAGTACTTC	CASKLSGQGLYEQYF
TRBD1	TRBV29-1	TRBJ2-7	few	TGCAGCGTCTCCGGGACAGGTGCCTCCTACGAGCAGTACTTC	CSVSGTGASYEQYF